These 5 T cell receptor beta chains originate from one sample sequenced in a study of OX40 agonist ivuxolimab in advanced cancers. Clones were sequenced by immunoSEQ multiplex PCR, and TCRdb holds only the in-frame ones, with some missing. Counted here are roughly 34,000 clones, more than 70% occurring once; the ten biggest clones make up 0.92%. This specimen was CD4+ or CD8+ T cells sorted from blood, taken in a trial of the OX40 agonist ivuxolimab. The receptor source for this set is an adult with an advanced solid tumor such as melanoma, head and neck, liver or kidney cancer.

This chain joins TRBV30 and TRBJ1-6, with 9 bases that match TRBD1. Germline V lookup: CDR1 GTSNPN, CDR2 SVGIG (reference sequence). The CDR3 consists of 14 residues. The V segment lost 3 bases and the J segment 10 bases; nucleotides outside the gene matches: 7. CDR3 amino acids: CAWRGDRVGSPLHF. The CDR3, as DNA: TGTGCCTGGAGGGGGGACAGGGTTGGATCACCCCTCCACTTT.

The gene calls are TRBV7-9 and TRBJ2-1; 11 nucleotides match TRBD1. The V and J ends lost 5 bases and 6 bases, in that order; junction bases with no gene match: 6. Germline V CDR1 and CDR2: SEHNR, FQNEAQ (reference sequence). CDR3 size: 15 residues. CDR3 nucleotides: TGTGCCAGCAGCCCGGGACAGGGGGGGGTCAATGAGCAGTTCTTC. Translated, it gives CASSPGQGGVNEQFF.

J is TRBJ1-1 and V is TRBV6-1; D may be TRBD1 (6 bases). The V end lost 7 bases, the J end lost 1 base, and 13 bases lay between the germline ends. CDR3 length: 14 amino acids. CDR1 is MNHNS, CDR2 SASEGT, per germline. The CDR3 sequence: CASTPRDTNTEAFF. The CDR3 coding sequence is TGTGCCAGCACCCCTAGGGACACGAACACTGAAGCTTTCTTT.

The CDR3: CASSSTATNEKLFF. The CDR3 DNA is TGTGCCAGCTCATCCACAGCAACTAATGAAAAACTGTTTTTT. The chain recombines TRBV18 with TRBJ1-4; D unclear. V lost 5 bases to trimming and J lost 0 bases, with 7 bases between them. The germline V gene encodes CDR1 KGHSH and CDR2 LQKENI. This CDR3 has 14 amino acids.

The CDR3 DNA reads as TGTGCTAGTGGTTCGGGACAGCGAAACTATGGCTACACCTTC. The encoded protein is CASGSGQRNYGYTF. The rearrangement links TRBV12-5 to TRBJ1-2; 7 bases line up with TRBD1. The ends lost 4 bases at V and 2 bases at J; junction bases unmatched: 4. Germline CDR1 LGHNT, CDR2 FRNRAP. This CDR3 region has 14 residues.